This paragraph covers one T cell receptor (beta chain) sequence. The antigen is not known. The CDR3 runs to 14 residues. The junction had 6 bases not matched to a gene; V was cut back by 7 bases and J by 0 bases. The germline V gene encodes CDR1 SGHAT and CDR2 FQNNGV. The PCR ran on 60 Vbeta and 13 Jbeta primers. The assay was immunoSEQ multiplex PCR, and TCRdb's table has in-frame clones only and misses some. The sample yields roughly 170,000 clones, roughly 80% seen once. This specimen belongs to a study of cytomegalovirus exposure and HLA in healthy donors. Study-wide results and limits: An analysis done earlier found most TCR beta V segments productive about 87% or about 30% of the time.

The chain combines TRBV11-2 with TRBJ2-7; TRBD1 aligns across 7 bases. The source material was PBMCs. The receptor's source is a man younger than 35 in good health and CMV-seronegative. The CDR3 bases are TGTGCCAGCACCTACAACAGGGGCTCCTACGAGCAGTACTTC. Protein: CASTYNRGSYEQYF.